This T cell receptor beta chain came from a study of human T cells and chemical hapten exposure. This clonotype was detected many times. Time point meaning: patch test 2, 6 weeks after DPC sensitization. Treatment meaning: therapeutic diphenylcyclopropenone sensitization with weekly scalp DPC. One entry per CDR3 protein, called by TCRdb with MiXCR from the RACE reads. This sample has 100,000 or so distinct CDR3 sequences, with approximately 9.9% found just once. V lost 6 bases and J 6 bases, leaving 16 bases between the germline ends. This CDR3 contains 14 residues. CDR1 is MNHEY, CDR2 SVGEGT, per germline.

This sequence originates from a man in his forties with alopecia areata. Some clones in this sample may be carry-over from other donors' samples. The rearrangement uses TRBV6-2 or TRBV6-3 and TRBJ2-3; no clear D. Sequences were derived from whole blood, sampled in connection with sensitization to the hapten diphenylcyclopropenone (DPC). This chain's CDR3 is CASRLPSIWDTQYF. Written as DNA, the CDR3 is TGTGCCAGCAGACTTCCCTCGATTTGGGATACGCAGTATTTT.